Sequencing of this TCR beta chain was carried out in a study of PD-1 blockade in classical Hodgkin lymphoma. Whole-study context: Patients were treated with nivolumab at 3 mg/kg, and this was given intravenously every 2 weeks.

Per the germline V gene, CDR1 is SGHTA and CDR2 is FQGTGA. The CDR3 spans 16 residues. Between the trimmed V and J ends, which lost 6 bases and 3 bases, there was a span of 19 bases. TCRdb's copy holds only in-frame clones and misses some; the assay was immunoSEQ multiplex PCR. The sample includes 43,000 or so clones, roughly 90% of them seen just once. All patients relapsed after autologous stem cell transplantation, and brentuximab vedotin exposure varied. The sample was peripheral blood mononuclear cells (PBMCs), taken at baseline. This chain links TRBV7-3 with TRBJ2-3; D possibly corresponds to TRBD1 (6 bases). The sequence came from a human donor with classical Hodgkin lymphoma. DNA of the CDR3: TGTGCCAGCAGTACCGGCAGGGGCGGAACTACAGATACGCAGTATTTT. Translation gives CASSTGRGGTTDTQYF.